This T cell receptor beta chain was recovered during a study of blood T cell repertoires in COVID-19. The ends were cut back, 6 bases at V and 3 bases at J, with 11 bases in the middle. The CDR3 loop spans 13 amino acids. Germline values: CDR1 SGHAT, CDR2 FQNNGV. Measured with immunoSEQ multiplex PCR; TCRdb has only the in-frame clones, and not every one. This table has roughly 330,000 clones, around 88% appearing once. The sequenced sample consisted of peripheral blood. This clonotype was sampled from a woman aged 45-59 years with acute or convalescent COVID-19. J is TRBJ1-1 and V is TRBV11-2, with D tentatively TRBD1 (6 bases). CDR3 DNA: TGTGCCAGCAGGGGTGCAGGGGACACTGAAGCTTTCTTT. Translation gives CASRGAGDTEAFF.